The following is a TCR beta chain sequence with its context. Its target is unknown. The method was immunoSEQ multiplex PCR; TCRdb's version includes in-frame clones alone and lacks a portion of them. The data contain over 150,000 clones, 80% to 95% of them singletons. Between the trimmed V and J ends, which lost 2 bases and 4 bases, there was a span of 14 bases. The length of the CDR3 is 15 residues. Germline V CDR1 and CDR2: MRHNA, SNTAGT. The data were obtained in a study of T cell responses to AZD1222 COVID-19 vaccine. Study results and limitations: At study baseline, merely several AZD1222 recipients were seropositive.

V and J are TRBV6-4 and TRBJ1-2; possibly TRBD1 for D (5 bases). The sequence derives from an adult who received the AZD1222 COVID-19 vaccine. The sample consisted of peripheral blood, taken 28 days after the second AZD1222 dose. CDR3 sequence reads: CASSDPPTEPYGYTF. The CDR3 DNA reads as TGTGCCAGCAGTGACCCCCCGACAGAACCCTATGGCTACACCTTC.